This T cell receptor beta chain was captured by sequencing in a study of blood T cell repertoires in COVID-19. Study details: Nucleic acid was either cDNA or gDNA, and it came from T cells, B-cell-depleted T cells, or PBMCs.

The CDR3 covers 12 residues. The germline gives CDR1 SEHNR, CDR2 FQNEAQ (reference sequence). V was cut by 5 bases and J by 6 bases, with 10 bases left in between. Clinical history as reported by participants underpinned cohort assignment. Profiling relied on immunoSEQ multiplex PCR, and the TCRdb table lists in-frame clones only, not all of them. Seen here are fewer than 450,000 clones, over 75% observed once, and the top ten hold more than 0.9%. As concerns this clone: Other DNA variants within this sample encode the same CDR3.

The chain couples TRBV7-9 to TRBJ1-2, with D possibly matching TRBD1 (5 bases). Source material: PBMCs or T cells enriched from blood (not recorded which). The clonotype was recovered from a young woman who had recovered from COVID-19. CDR3 sequence reads: CASSPGGDGYTF. In nucleotides, the CDR3 is TGTGCCAGCAGCCCAGGAGGGGATGGCTACACCTTC.